Listed below are T cell receptor beta chains from one sample, sequenced in a study of cytomegalovirus exposure and HLA in healthy donors. Only in-frame clones appear in the TCRdb table, and some are missing; sequencing was by immunoSEQ multiplex PCR. The sample includes 150,000 to 200,000 clones, around 80% of them seen just once. What was sequenced was PBMCs. Every receptor here comes from a man aged 35-49 years in good health and CMV-seropositive. Both conserved end residues are trimmed from each CDR3. The order of the fields is J gene, CDR3 length, V gene, CDR3 protein.

J gene: TRBJ2-1; CDR3 length: 17; V gene: TRBV5-1; CDR3 protein: ASSRGVGPSGSSYNEQF
J gene: TRBJ2-5; CDR3 length: 12; V gene: TRBV4-2; CDR3 protein: ASSQQTAGETQY
J gene: TRBJ2-3; CDR3 length: 11; V gene: TRBV28; CDR3 protein: ASTDRNTDTQY
J gene: TRBJ2-7; CDR3 length: 12; V gene: TRBV27; CDR3 protein: ASSLSVSSYEQY
J gene: TRBJ2-7; CDR3 length: 13; V gene: TRBV27; CDR3 protein: ASSLLASGSDEQY
J gene: TRBJ2-1; CDR3 length: 13; V gene: TRBV23-1; CDR3 protein: ASTETSGRACEQF
J gene: TRBJ2-7; CDR3 length: 15; V gene: TRBV28; CDR3 protein: ASTLFMVADDSYEQY
J gene: TRBJ2-7; CDR3 length: 13; V gene: TRBV30; CDR3 protein: AWGHAGQGPHEQY
J gene: TRBJ1-5; CDR3 length: 13; V gene: TRBV27; CDR3 protein: ASSFGQNSNQPQH
J gene: TRBJ1-1; CDR3 length: 15; V gene: TRBV19; CDR3 protein: ASSTGTGGVMNTEAF
J gene: TRBJ2-3; CDR3 length: 18; V gene: TRBV9; CDR3 protein: ASSVEGLATGAFSTDTQY
J gene: TRBJ2-3; CDR3 length: 16; V gene: TRBV5-4; CDR3 protein: ASSRTGRGVFGTDTQY
J gene: TRBJ2-7; CDR3 length: 13; V gene: TRBV6-1; CDR3 protein: ASRTTSVSSYEQY
J gene: TRBJ2-7; CDR3 length: 13; V gene: TRBV21-1; CDR3 protein: ASSKAWEGLYEQY
J gene: TRBJ2-7; CDR3 length: 14; V gene: TRBV7-9; CDR3 protein: SSSSAPRGGTDEQY
J gene: TRBJ2-1; CDR3 length: 13; V gene: TRBV5-5; CDR3 protein: ASSLVPGAYNEQF
J gene: TRBJ1-1; CDR3 length: 11; V gene: TRBV2; CDR3 protein: ASSEWQGTEAF
J gene: TRBJ1-2; CDR3 length: 12; V gene: TRBV5-8; CDR3 protein: ASSSTGGDYGYT
J gene: TRBJ1-1; CDR3 length: 12; V gene: TRBV7-9; CDR3 protein: ASSLGGGNTEAF
J gene: TRBJ1-3; CDR3 length: 13; V gene: TRBV6-6; CDR3 protein: ASSYRGSSGNTIY
J gene: TRBJ1-4; CDR3 length: 13; V gene: TRBV5-6; CDR3 protein: ASSSGVRRKEKLF
J gene: TRBJ2-5; CDR3 length: 13; V gene: TRBV6-1; CDR3 protein: ASSDSGQGQETQY
J gene: TRBJ1-2; CDR3 length: 11; V gene: TRBV5-1; CDR3 protein: ASSLGQGNGYT
J gene: TRBJ2-4; CDR3 length: 9; V gene: TRBV6-5; CDR3 protein: ASSRDNSQY
J gene: TRBJ1-5; CDR3 length: 12; V gene: TRBV4-1; CDR3 protein: ASSQVGGNQPQH
J gene: TRBJ2-5; CDR3 length: 13; V gene: TRBV5-1; CDR3 protein: ASSFGLAGQETQY
J gene: TRBJ1-3; CDR3 length: 12; V gene: TRBV19; CDR3 protein: ASKPGLRGNTIY
J gene: TRBJ2-7; CDR3 length: 11; V gene: TRBV11-1; CDR3 protein: ASSRGQDYEQY
J gene: TRBJ2-4; CDR3 length: 16; V gene: TRBV18; CDR3 protein: ASSPQLAGGGAKNIQY
J gene: TRBJ1-2; CDR3 length: 12; V gene: TRBV5-1; CDR3 protein: ASSLVGTEYGYT
J gene: TRBJ2-3; CDR3 length: 13; V gene: TRBV5-1; CDR3 protein: ASSLAGSSTDTQY
J gene: TRBJ2-3; CDR3 length: 13; V gene: TRBV4-1; CDR3 protein: ASSQVLTSTDTQY
J gene: TRBJ2-7; CDR3 length: 11; V gene: TRBV28; CDR3 protein: ASSPGQSYEQY
J gene: TRBJ2-7; CDR3 length: 13; V gene: TRBV7-6; CDR3 protein: ASSPRRDHSYEQY
J gene: TRBJ1-1; CDR3 length: 14; V gene: TRBV5-1; CDR3 protein: ASSLADRGLGTEAF
J gene: TRBJ2-1; CDR3 length: 14; V gene: TRBV11-1; CDR3 protein: ASSADREGPYNEQF
J gene: TRBJ2-7; CDR3 length: 13; V gene: TRBV7-6; CDR3 protein: ASSLSGTGVYEQY
J gene: TRBJ1-1; CDR3 length: 11; V gene: TRBV2; CDR3 protein: ASKAEVNTEAF
J gene: TRBJ1-2; CDR3 length: 15; V gene: TRBV6-1; CDR3 protein: ASSELRSQGGRNGYT
J gene: TRBJ1-2; CDR3 length: 11; V gene: TRBV28; CDR3 protein: ASRQGASYGYT
J gene: TRBJ2-7; CDR3 length: 12; V gene: TRBV7-8; CDR3 protein: ASSPRTSSYEQY
J gene: TRBJ2-7; CDR3 length: 12; V gene: TRBV2; CDR3 protein: TSSFRRSSYEQY
J gene: TRBJ2-7; CDR3 length: 12; V gene: TRBV15; CDR3 protein: ATSRAGTAYEQY
J gene: TRBJ1-1; CDR3 length: 10; V gene: TRBV29-1; CDR3 protein: SVGRVITEAF
J gene: TRBJ2-2; CDR3 length: 11; V gene: TRBV5-8; CDR3 protein: ASGPSGTGELF
J gene: TRBJ1-3; CDR3 length: 12; V gene: TRBV5-4; CDR3 protein: ASSPGTAGNTIY
J gene: TRBJ1-4; CDR3 length: 13; V gene: TRBV18; CDR3 protein: ASSLYVATNEKLF
J gene: TRBJ1-5; CDR3 length: 13; V gene: TRBV10-2; CDR3 protein: ASSESGGSNQPQH
J gene: TRBJ1-1; CDR3 length: 12; V gene: TRBV29-1; CDR3 protein: SVEGVGGNTEAF
J gene: TRBJ2-7; CDR3 length: 17; V gene: TRBV10-3; CDR3 protein: AISESGTSGSHSSYEQY
J gene: TRBJ1-1; CDR3 length: 12; V gene: TRBV5-1; CDR3 protein: ASSPGTTNTEAF
J gene: TRBJ2-1; CDR3 length: 13; V gene: TRBV5-4; CDR3 protein: ASSAPPAAYNEQF
J gene: TRBJ1-2; CDR3 length: 12; V gene: TRBV6-6; CDR3 protein: ASSYFGTDDGYT
J gene: TRBJ2-5; CDR3 length: 11; V gene: TRBV5-1; CDR3 protein: ASSLLGAETQY
J gene: TRBJ2-2; CDR3 length: 14; V gene: TRBV5-3; CDR3 protein: ARSPGTGGDTGELF
J gene: TRBJ1-4; CDR3 length: 12; V gene: TRBV18; CDR3 protein: ASSQGQGAEKLF
J gene: TRBJ2-7; CDR3 length: 12; V gene: TRBV28; CDR3 protein: ASRTVGQGFEQY
J gene: TRBJ2-3; CDR3 length: 11; V gene: TRBV6-1; CDR3 protein: ASSDRARDTQY
J gene: TRBJ2-1; CDR3 length: 12; V gene: TRBV6-1; CDR3 protein: AISSGSSYNEQF